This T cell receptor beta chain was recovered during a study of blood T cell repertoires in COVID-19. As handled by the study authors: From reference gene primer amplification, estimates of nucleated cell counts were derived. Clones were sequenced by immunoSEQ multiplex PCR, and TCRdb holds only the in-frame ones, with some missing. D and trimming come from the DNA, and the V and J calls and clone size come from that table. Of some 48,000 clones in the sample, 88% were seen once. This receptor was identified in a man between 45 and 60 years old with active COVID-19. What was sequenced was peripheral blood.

In DNA form, the CDR3 reads TGCAGCGTTGTATTGGGACAGGGCAACACCGGGGAGCTGTTTTTT. This translates into CSVVLGQGNTGELFF. The genes are TRBV29-1 and TRBJ2-2; TRBD1 matches 9 bases. CDR1 is SQVTM, CDR2 ANQGSEA, per germline. This CDR3 has 15 amino acids. The V and J ends lost 4 bases and 2 bases, in that order; junction bases with no gene match: 5.